This T cell receptor beta chain emerged from a study of blood T cell repertoires in COVID-19. Here immunoSEQ multiplex PCR was the method, and the copy in TCRdb shows in-frame clones only, minus some. The sample contains approximately 250,000 clones, about 88% of which appear only once. Trimming removed 1 base from V and 8 bases from J, with 9 bases in between. CDR1 is SGHNT, CDR2 YENEEA, per germline. The CDR3 sequence is 13 residues long. Input material: peripheral blood. This chain links TRBV11-3 with TRBJ2-1; D call uncertain. The sequence came from a man younger than 35 with active or convalescent COVID-19. The CDR3 spells CASSLASTDEQFF. The CDR3 nucleotides are TGTGCCAGCAGCTTAGCCTCTACGGATGAGCAGTTCTTC.